This T cell receptor (beta chain) was documented in a study of T cells in Graves' hyperthyroidism and ophthalmopathy. Findings of the study overall: A median around six months before onset, the model predicted ophthalmopathy.

Uncontrolled infection, other autoimmune disease, pregnancy or lactation barred patients from enrollment. This CDR3 region has 13 residues. Germline V gene lookup returns CDR1 SQVTM and CDR2 ANQGSEA. Trimming shortened V by 6 bases and J by 5 bases, and 14 bases separated the two germline ends. Researchers took RNA transcripts and amplified the TCR beta CDR3 regions from them. Researchers ran a first-round RT-PCR on the TCR CDR3 using the HTBI primer set. One entry per CDR3 protein results from TCRdb running MiXCR on the multiplex PCR reads. The sample carries about 600,000 distinct CDR3 sequences, about a sixth recorded once. Of note for this clonotype: Its antigen is not identified.

V usage is TRBV29-1 and J usage is TRBJ2-1, with unresolved D. The material sequenced was blood. The source of this sequence is a woman between 40 and 50 years old with Graves' ophthalmopathy. CDR3 in DNA: TGCAGCGTCCCGCACAAGGACCACAATGAGCAGTTCTTC. This sequence encodes CSVPHKDHNEQFF.